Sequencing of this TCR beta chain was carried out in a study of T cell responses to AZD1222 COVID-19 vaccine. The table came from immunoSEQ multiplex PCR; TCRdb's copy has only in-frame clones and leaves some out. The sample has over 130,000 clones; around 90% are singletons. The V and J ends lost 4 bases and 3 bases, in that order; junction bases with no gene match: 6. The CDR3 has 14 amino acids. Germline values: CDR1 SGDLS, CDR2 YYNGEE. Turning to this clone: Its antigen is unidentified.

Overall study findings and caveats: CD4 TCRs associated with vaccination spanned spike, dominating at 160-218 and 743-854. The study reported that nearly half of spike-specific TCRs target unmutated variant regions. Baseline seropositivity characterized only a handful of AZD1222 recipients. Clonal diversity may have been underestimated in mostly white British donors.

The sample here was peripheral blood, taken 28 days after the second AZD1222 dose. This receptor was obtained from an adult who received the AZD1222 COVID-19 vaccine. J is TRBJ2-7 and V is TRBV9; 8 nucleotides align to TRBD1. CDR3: CASSYRTGFYEQYF. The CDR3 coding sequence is TGTGCCAGCAGCTACCGGACAGGGTTCTACGAGCAGTACTTC.